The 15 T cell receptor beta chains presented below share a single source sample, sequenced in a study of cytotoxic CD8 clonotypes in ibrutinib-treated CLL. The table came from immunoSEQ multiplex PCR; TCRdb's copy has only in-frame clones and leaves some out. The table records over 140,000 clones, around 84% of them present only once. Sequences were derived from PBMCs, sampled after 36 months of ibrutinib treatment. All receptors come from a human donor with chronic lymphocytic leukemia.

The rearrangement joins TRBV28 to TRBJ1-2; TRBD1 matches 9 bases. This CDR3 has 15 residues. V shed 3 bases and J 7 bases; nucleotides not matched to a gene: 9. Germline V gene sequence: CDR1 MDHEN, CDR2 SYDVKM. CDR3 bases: TGTGCCAGCAGTTTGGAGCCGGGACAGGGAGGTGGCTACACCTTC. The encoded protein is CASSLEPGQGGGYTF.

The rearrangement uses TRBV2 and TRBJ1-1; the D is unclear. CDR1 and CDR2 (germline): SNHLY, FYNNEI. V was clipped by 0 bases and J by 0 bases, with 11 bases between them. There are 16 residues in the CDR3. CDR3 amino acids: CASSEAQGRLNTEAFF. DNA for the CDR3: TGTGCCAGCAGTGAAGCGCAAGGCAGGCTGAACACTGAAGCTTTCTTT.

The CDR3 DNA reads TGCGCCAGCAGCCAGGGTGCCCTGTCGGACTACGAGCAGTACTTC. Translation gives CASSQGALSDYEQYF. The gene calls are TRBV10-1 and TRBJ2-7; the D gene is possibly TRBD1 (5 bases). Per germline, CDR1 WNHNN and CDR2 SYGVQD (reference sequence). V was shortened by 6 bases and J by 3 bases, with 18 bases between the two germline ends. This CDR3 has 15 amino acids.

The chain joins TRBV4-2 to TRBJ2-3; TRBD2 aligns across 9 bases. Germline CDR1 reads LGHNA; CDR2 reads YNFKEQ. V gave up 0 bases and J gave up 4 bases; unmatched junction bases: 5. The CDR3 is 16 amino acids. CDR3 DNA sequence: TGTGCCAGCAGCCAAGATTGGGAGCGGGGGGCAGATACGCAGTATTTT. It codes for CASSQDWERGADTQYF.

The CDR3 is CASTPSSSTDTQYF. CDR3 nucleotides: TGTGCCAGCACGCCTAGTTCTAGTACAGATACGCAGTATTTT. V is TRBV2 and J is TRBJ2-3; D is ambiguous. This CDR3 comprises 14 residues. Germline V gene lookup returns CDR1 SNHLY and CDR2 FYNNEI. V gave up 7 bases and J gave up 3 bases, with 14 bases separating them.

The CDR3 DNA sequence: TGTGCCAGCAGTCGTGGAGGGTCGTCGTTGGCTTTCTTT. Translation: CASSRGGSSLAFF. This chain joins TRBV6-1 and TRBJ1-1; D not certain. This CDR3 spans 13 amino acids. From germline, CDR1 is MNHNS and CDR2 SASEGT. V was pared by 5 bases and J by 11 bases, with 18 bases between.

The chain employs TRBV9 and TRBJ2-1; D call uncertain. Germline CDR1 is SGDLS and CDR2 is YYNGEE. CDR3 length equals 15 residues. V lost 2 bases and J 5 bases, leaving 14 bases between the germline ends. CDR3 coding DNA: TGTGCCAGCAGCGTTGTAGGCGCCCTGGACAATGAGCAGTTCTTC. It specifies CASSVVGALDNEQFF.

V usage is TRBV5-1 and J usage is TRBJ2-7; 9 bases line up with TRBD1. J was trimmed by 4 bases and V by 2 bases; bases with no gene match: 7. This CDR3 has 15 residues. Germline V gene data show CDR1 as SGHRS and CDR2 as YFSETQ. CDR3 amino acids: CASSFGTGKLYEQYF. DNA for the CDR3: TGCGCCAGCAGCTTTGGGACAGGGAAGTTATACGAGCAGTACTTC.

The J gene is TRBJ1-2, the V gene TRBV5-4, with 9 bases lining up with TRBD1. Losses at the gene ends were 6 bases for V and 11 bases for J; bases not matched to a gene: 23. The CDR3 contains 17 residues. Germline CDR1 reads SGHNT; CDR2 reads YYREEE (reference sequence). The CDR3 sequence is CASTGPIQGAGLRSYTF. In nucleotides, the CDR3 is TGTGCCAGCACCGGCCCCATACAGGGGGCAGGATTGAGGTCTTACACCTTC.

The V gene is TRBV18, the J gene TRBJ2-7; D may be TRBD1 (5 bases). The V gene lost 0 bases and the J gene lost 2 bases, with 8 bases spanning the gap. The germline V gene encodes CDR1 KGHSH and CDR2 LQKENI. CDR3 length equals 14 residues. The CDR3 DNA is TGTGCCAGCTCACCACCGACAGAGACCTACGAGCAGTACTTC. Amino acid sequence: CASSPPTETYEQYF.

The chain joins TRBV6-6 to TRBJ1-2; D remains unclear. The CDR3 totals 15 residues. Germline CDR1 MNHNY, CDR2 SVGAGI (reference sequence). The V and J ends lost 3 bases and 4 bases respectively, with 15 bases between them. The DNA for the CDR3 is TGTGCCAGCAGTTATAGTTACGGCGGCGGCTATGGCTACACCTTC. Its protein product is CASSYSYGGGYGYTF.

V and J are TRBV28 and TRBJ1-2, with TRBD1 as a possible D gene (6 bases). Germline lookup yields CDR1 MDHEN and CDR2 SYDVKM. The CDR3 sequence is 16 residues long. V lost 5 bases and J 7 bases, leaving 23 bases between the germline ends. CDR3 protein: CASSPTPGGGLGGYTF. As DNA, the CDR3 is TGTGCCAGCAGTCCGACGCCGGGGGGCGGCCTAGGTGGCTACACCTTC.

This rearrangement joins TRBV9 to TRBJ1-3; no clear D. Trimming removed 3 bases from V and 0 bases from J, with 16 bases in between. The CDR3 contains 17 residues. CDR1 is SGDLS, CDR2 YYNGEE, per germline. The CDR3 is CASSGRRSGNSGNTIYF. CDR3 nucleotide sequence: TGTGCCAGCAGCGGACGCCGTTCGGGAAACTCTGGAAACACCATATATTTT.

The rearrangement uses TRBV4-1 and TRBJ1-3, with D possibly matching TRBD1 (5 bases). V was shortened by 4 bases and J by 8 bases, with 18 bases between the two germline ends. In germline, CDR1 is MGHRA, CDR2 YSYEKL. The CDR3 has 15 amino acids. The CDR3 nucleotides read TGCGCCAGCAGCCGACTACACTGGGGGGGGGACACCATATATTTT. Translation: CASSRLHWGGDTIYF.

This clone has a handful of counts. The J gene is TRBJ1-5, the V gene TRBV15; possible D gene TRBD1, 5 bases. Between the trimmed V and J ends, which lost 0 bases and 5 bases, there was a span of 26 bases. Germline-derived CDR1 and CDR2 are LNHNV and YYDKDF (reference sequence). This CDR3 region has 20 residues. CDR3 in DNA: TGTGCCACCAGCAGAGATCTAGCCGCCGATCAGGGCCCGGGGGATCAGCCCCAGCATTTT. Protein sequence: CATSRDLAADQGPGDQPQHF. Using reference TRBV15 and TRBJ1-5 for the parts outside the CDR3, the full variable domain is DAMVIQNPRYQVTQFGKPVTLSCSQTLNHNVMYWYQQKSSQAPKLLFHYYDKDFNNEADTPDNFQSRRPNTSFCFLDIRSPGLGDTAMYLCATSRDLAADQGPGDQPQHFGDGTRLSIL.